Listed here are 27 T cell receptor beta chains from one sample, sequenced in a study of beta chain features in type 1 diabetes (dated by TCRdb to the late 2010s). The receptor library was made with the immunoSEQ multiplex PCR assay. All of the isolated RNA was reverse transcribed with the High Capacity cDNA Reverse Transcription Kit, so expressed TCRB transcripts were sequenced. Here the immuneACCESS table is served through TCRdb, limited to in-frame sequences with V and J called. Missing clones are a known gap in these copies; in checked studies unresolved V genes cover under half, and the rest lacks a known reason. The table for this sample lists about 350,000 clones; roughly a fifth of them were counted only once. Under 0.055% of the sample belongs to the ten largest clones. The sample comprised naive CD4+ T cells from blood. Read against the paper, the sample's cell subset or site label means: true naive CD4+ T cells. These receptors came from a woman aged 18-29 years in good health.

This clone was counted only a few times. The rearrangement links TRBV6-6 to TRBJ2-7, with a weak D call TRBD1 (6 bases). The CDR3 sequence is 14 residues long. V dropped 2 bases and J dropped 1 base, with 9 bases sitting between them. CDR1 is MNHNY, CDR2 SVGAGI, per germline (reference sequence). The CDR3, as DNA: TGTGCCAGCAGTTACAGGACAGAGTCCTACGAGCAGTACTTC. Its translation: CASSYRTESYEQYF.

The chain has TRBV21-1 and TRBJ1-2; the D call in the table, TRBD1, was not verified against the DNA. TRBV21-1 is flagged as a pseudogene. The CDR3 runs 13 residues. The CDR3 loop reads CASSKTGLDGYTF. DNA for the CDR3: TGTGCCAGCAGCAAGACAGGGTTGGATGGCTACACCTTC.

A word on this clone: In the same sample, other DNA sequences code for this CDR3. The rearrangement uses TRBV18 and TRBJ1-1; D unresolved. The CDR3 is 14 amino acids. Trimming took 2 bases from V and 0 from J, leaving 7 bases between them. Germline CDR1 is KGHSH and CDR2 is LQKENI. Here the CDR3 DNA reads TGTGCCAGCTCACCAGATAGTGTGAACACTGAAGCTTTCTTT. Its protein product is CASSPDSVNTEAFF.

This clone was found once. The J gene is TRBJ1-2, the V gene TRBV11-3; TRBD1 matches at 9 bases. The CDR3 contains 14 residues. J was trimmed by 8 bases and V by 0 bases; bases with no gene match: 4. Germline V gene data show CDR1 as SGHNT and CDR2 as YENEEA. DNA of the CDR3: TGTGCCAGCAGCTTAGATGGGACAGGGAGAGGCTACACCTTC. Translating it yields CASSLDGTGRGYTF.

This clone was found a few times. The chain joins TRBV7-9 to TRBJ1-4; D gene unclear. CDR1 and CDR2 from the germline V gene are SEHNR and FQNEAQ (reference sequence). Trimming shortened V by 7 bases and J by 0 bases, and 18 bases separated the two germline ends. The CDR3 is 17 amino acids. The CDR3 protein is CASNPFVSGATNEKLFF. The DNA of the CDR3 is TGTGCCAGCAATCCGTTCGTTAGTGGAGCAACTAATGAAAAACTGTTTTTT.

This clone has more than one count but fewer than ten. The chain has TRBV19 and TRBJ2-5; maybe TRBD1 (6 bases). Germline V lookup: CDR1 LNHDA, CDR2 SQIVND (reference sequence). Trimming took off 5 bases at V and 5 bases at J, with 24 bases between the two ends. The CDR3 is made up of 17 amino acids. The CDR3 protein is CASSEWDKAELRETQYF. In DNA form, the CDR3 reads TGTGCCAGTAGTGAGTGGGACAAGGCGGAACTAAGGGAGACCCAGTACTTC. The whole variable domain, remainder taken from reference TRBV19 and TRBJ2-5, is DGGITQSPKYLFRKEGQNVTLSCEQNLNHDAMYWYRQDPGQGLRLIYYSQIVNDFQKGDIAEGYSVSREKKESFPLTVTSAQKNPTAFYLCASSEWDKAELRETQYFGPGTRLLVL.

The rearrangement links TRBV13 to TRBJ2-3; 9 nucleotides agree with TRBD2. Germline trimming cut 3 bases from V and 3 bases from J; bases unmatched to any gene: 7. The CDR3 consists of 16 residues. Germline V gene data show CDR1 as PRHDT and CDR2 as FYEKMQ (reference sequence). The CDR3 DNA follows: TGTGCCAGCAGCTTGGAGGGACTAGCCGGAACAGATACGCAGTATTTT. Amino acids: CASSLEGLAGTDTQYF.

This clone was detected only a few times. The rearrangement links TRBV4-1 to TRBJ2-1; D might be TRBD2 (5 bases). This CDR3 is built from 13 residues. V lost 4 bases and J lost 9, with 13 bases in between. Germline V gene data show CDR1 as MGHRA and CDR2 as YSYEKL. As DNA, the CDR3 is TGCGCCAGCAGCCCACTAGGTTTGGGTGAGCAGTTCTTC. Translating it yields CASSPLGLGEQFF.

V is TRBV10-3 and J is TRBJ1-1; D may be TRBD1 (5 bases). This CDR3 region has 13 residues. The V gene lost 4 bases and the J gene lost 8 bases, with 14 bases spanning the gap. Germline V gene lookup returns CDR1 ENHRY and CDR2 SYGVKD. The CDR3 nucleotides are TGTGCCATCAGTGGGGACTTAACCTCCGAAGCTTTCTTT. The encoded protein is CAISGDLTSEAFF.

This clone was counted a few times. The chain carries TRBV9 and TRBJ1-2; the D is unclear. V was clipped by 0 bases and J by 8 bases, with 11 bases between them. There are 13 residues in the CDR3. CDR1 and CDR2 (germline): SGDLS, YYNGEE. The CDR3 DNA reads TGTGCCAGCAGCGTAGTAGGAGGGAGCGGCTACACCTTC. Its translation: CASSVVGGSGYTF.

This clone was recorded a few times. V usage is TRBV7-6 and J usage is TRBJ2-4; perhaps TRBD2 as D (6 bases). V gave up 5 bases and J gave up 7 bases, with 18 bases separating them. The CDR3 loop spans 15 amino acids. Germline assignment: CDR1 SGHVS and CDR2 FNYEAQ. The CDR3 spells CASSQGASAGNIQYF. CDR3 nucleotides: TGTGCCAGCAGCCAAGGGGCTAGCGCGGGGAACATTCAGTACTTC.

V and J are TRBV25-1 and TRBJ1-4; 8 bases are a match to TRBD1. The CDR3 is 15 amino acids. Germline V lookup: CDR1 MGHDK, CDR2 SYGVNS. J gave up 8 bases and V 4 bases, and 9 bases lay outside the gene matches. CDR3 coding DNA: TGTGCCAGCAGTGGAGAACAGGGGGTAGGGGAAAAACTGTTTTTT. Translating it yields CASSGEQGVGEKLFF.

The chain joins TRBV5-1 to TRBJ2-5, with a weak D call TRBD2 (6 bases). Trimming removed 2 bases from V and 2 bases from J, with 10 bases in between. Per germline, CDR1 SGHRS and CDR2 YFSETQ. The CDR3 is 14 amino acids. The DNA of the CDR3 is TGCGCCAGCAGCTTTGGGACTGTGCAAGAGACCCAGTACTTC. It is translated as CASSFGTVQETQYF.

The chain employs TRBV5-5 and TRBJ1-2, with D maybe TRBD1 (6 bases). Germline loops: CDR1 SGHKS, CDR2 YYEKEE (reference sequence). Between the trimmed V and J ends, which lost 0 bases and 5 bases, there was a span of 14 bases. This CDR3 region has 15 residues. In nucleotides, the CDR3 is TGTGCCAGCAGCTTGGGGACAGCGCTGACATATGGCTACACCTTC. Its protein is CASSLGTALTYGYTF.

CDR3 protein: CASSDTVYGYTF. CDR3 bases: TGTGCCAGCAGTGATACAGTCTATGGCTACACCTTC. The V call is TRBV2, the J call TRBJ1-2, with D unclear. Looked up from germline, CDR1 is SNHLY and CDR2 is FYNNEI. The CDR3 covers 12 residues. Trimming shortened V by 3 bases and J by 4 bases, and 6 bases separated the two germline ends. The variable domain in full, with the rest retrieved from reference TRBV2 and TRBJ1-2, is EPEVTQTPSHQVTQMGQEVILRCVPISNHLYFYWYRQILGQKVEFLVSFYNNEISEKSEIFDDQFSVERPDGSNFTLKIRSTKLEDSAMYFCASSDTVYGYTFGSGTRLTVV.

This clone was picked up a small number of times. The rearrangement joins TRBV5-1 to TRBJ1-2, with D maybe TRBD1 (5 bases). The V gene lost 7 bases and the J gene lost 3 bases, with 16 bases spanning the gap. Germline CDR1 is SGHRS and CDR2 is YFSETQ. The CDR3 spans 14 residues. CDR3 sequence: CASQLGGGDYGYTF. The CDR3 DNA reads TGCGCCAGCCAACTCGGGGGAGGTGACTATGGCTACACCTTC.

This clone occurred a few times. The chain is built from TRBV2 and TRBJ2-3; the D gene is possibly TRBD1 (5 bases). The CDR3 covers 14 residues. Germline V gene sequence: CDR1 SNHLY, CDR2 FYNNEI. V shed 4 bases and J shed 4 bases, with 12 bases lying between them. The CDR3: CASSVQGWADTQYF. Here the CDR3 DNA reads TGTGCCAGCAGTGTTCAGGGTTGGGCAGATACGCAGTATTTT. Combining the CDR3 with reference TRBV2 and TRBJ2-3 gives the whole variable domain EPEVTQTPSHQVTQMGQEVILRCVPISNHLYFYWYRQILGQKVEFLVSFYNNEISEKSEIFDDQFSVERPDGSNFTLKIRSTKLEDSAMYFCASSVQGWADTQYFGPGTRLTVL.

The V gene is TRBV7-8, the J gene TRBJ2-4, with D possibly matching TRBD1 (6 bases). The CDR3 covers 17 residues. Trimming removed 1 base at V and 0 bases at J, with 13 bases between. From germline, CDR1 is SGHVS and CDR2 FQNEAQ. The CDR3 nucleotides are TGTGCCAGCAGCTTAGAGGGGACATCGATAGCCAAAAACATTCAGTACTTC. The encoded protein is CASSLEGTSIAKNIQYF. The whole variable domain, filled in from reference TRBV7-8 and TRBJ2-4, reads GAGVSQSPRYKVAKRGQDVALRCDPISGHVSLFWYQQALGQGPEFLTYFQNEAQLDKSGLPSDRFFAERPEGSVSTLKIQRTQQEDSAVYLCASSLEGTSIAKNIQYFGAGTRLSVL.

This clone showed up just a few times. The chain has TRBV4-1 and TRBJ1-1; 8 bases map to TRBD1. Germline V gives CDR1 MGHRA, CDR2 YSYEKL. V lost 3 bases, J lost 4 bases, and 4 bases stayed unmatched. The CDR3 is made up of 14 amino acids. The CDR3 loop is CASSQLQGVTEAFF. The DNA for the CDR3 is TGCGCCAGCAGCCAGTTACAGGGGGTCACTGAAGCTTTCTTT.

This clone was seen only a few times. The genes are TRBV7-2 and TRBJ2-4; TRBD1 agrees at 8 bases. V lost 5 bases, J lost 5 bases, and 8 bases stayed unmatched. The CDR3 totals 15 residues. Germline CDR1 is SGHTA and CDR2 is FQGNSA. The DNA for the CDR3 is TGTGCCAGCAGCCAGCCGGGGACAGGTGAAAACATTCAGTACTTC. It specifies CASSQPGTGENIQYF.

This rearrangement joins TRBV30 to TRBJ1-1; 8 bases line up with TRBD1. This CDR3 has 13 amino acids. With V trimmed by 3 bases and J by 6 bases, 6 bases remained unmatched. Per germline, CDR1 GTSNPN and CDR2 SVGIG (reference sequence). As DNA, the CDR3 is TGTGCCTGGAGGAGACAGGGGATTCCTGAAGCTTTCTTT. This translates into CAWRRQGIPEAFF.

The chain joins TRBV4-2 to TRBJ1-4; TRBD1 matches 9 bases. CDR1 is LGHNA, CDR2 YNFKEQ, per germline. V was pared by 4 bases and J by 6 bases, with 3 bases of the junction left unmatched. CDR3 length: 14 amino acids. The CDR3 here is CASSPRDRDEKLFF. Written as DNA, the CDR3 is TGTGCCAGCAGCCCTCGGGACAGGGATGAAAAACTGTTTTTT.

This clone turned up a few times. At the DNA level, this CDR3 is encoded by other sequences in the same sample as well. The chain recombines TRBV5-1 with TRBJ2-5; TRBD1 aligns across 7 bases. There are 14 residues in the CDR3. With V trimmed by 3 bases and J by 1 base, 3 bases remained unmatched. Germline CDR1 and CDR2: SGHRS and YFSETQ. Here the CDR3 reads CASSSRDSQETQYF. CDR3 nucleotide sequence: TGCGCCAGCAGCTCCCGGGACAGCCAAGAGACCCAGTACTTC.

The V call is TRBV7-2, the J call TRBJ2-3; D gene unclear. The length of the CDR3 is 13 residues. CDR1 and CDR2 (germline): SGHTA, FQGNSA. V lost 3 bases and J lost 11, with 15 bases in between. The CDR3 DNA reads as TGTGCCAGCAGCTTGTCAGCGAGCCCGATGCAGTATTTT. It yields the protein CASSLSASPMQYF.

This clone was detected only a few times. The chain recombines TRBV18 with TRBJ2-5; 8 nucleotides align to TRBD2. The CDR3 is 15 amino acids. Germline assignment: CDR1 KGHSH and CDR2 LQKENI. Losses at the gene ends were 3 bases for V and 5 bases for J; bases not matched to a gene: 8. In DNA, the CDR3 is TGTGCCAGCTCACCCCTTAGCGGGACATCGGAGACCCAGTACTTC. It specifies CASSPLSGTSETQYF.

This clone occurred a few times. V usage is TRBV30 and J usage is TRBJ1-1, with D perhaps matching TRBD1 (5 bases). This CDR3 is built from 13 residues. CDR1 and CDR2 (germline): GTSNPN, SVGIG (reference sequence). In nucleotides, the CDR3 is TGTGCTTCGGCAGGGTTTAGGGGTACTGAAGCTTTCTTT. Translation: CASAGFRGTEAFF.

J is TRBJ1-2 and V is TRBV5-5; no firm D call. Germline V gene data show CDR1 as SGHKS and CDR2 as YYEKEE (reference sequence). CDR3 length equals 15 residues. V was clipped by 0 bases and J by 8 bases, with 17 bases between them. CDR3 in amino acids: CASSLAQVFAYGYTF. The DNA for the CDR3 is TGTGCCAGCAGCTTGGCGCAGGTCTTCGCCTACGGCTACACCTTC.